A single sample gave rise to the 14 T cell receptor beta chains below, sequenced in a study of T-cell reconstitution after alpha-beta-depleted transplantation in children. A TCRbeta library incorporating unique molecular identifiers was prepared. In TCRdb, the PCR reads were re-called with MiXCR into one record per CDR3 protein. The sample lists 200,000 to 250,000 distinct CDR3 sequences; approximately 6.3% were seen once. The specimen was PBMCs, collected before TCRalphabeta/CD19-depleted stem cell transplant. The receptors shown here come from a boy under 10 years old with acute lymphoblastic leukemia, due to receive a stem cell transplant.

This clonotype came up many times. The chain carries TRBV6-5 and TRBJ1-4; 12 bases agree with TRBD1. The germline V gene has CDR1 MNHEY and CDR2 SVGAGI. The CDR3 runs 15 residues. Trimming at V came to 6 bases and at J to 8 bases, leaving 7 bases not matched to a gene. Written as DNA, the CDR3 is TGTGCCAGCAGCGCGGGACAGGGGGCGGGGGAAAAACTGTTTTTT. As protein: CASSAGQGAGEKLFF.

This clonotype was seen ten or more times. The chain couples TRBV3-1 to TRBJ2-7; 7 nucleotides align to TRBD2. Looked up from germline, CDR1 is LGHDT and CDR2 is YNNKEL (reference sequence). The CDR3 consists of 12 residues. V was clipped by 10 bases and J by 5 bases; unmatched bases: 8. The CDR3 region has the DNA TGTGCCACCTCCCGGGGGGTAGACGAGCAGTACTTC. Translation: CATSRGVDEQYF.

This clonotype was seen a few times. The chain is built from TRBV28 and TRBJ2-4; D perhaps matches TRBD1 (5 bases). Germline assignment: CDR1 MDHEN and CDR2 SYDVKM. Trimming took 3 bases from V and 7 from J, leaving 13 bases between them. The CDR3 is 14 amino acids. The CDR3 sequence: CASSFRQGVNIQYF. CDR3 in DNA: TGTGCCAGCAGTTTCCGGCAGGGTGTGAACATTCAGTACTTC.

This clonotype was observed at least ten times. This chain links TRBV20-1 with TRBJ2-2; D may be TRBD2 (7 bases). V dropped 1 base and J dropped 9 bases, with 15 bases sitting between them. Per the germline V gene, CDR1 is DFQATT and CDR2 is SNEGSKA (reference sequence). CDR3 size: 14 residues. CDR3: CSARVGGAHRELFF. For the CDR3, the DNA is TGCAGTGCTAGAGTAGGGGGGGCGCACCGGGAGCTGTTTTTT.

This clonotype was seen at least ten times. The chain joins TRBV2 to TRBJ2-7; TRBD2 matches 11 bases. Germline CDR1 is SNHLY and CDR2 is FYNNEI. The CDR3 loop spans 13 amino acids. The trim removed 10 bases at V and 6 bases at J, leaving 8 bases unmatched. This CDR3 reads CATSGTSGGEQYF. The CDR3 DNA follows: TGTGCCACCTCCGGGACTAGCGGTGGCGAGCAGTACTTC.

This clonotype was picked up many times. This chain links TRBV5-1 with TRBJ2-3; D uncertain. The CDR3 loop spans 15 amino acids. V was cut by 0 bases and J by 7 bases, with 15 bases left in between. The germline gives CDR1 SGHRS, CDR2 YFSETQ. The CDR3: CASSLDPRTQNTQYF. In nucleotides, the CDR3 is TGCGCCAGCAGCTTGGACCCCAGGACCCAGAATACGCAGTATTTT.

The rearrangement joins TRBV7-2 to TRBJ2-1; no clear D. This CDR3 is 17 amino acids long. CDR1 SGHTA and CDR2 FQGNSA come from the germline V gene. Trimming took 0 bases from V and 8 from J, leaving 20 bases between them. CDR3 in DNA: TGTGCCAGCAGCTTAGCGCCTGGCGGTCTGATATCGGATGAGCAGTTCTTC. This encodes CASSLAPGGLISDEQFF.

In its sample, this clonotype was seen many times. The chain links TRBV5-1 to TRBJ2-3; tentative D call: TRBD1 (6 bases). V dropped 0 bases and J dropped 4 bases, with 15 bases sitting between them. Germline V gives CDR1 SGHRS, CDR2 YFSETQ. There are 16 residues in the CDR3. CDR3 loop: CASSLVRGGFSDTQYF. The CDR3 DNA is TGCGCCAGCAGCTTGGTTAGAGGGGGATTTTCAGATACGCAGTATTTT.

This clonotype has ten or more counts. The chain is built from TRBV5-1 and TRBJ2-1; D gene ambiguous. Germline assignment: CDR1 SGHRS and CDR2 YFSETQ. The CDR3 is 13 amino acids. V shed 2 bases and J shed 6 bases, with 9 bases lying between them. CDR3 in amino acids: CASSLGGPNEQFF. The CDR3 coding sequence is TGCGCCAGCAGCTTAGGTGGACCCAATGAGCAGTTCTTC.

As DNA, the CDR3 is TGTGCCATCAGTGAGTCAAATAGCCGCGAGCAGTACTTC. As protein: CAISESNSREQYF. The genes are TRBV10-3 and TRBJ2-7; D remains unclear. The CDR3 loop spans 13 amino acids. V was shortened by 0 bases and J by 6 bases, with 9 bases between the two germline ends. Germline V gene sequence: CDR1 ENHRY, CDR2 SYGVKD.

CDR3 coding DNA: TGTGCCAGCAGTGCGGGGGGATCAGGGGAGGGCACTGAAGCTTTCTTT. Residues: CASSAGGSGEGTEAFF. The chain links TRBV12-3 or TRBV12-4 to TRBJ1-1; D might be TRBD1 (6 bases). The CDR3 extends over 16 amino acids. V was trimmed by 5 bases and J by 4 bases, leaving 20 bases between them.

This clonotype has ten or more counts. The chain has TRBV12-3 or TRBV12-4 and TRBJ1-2; no reliable D call. The CDR3 spans 11 residues. The V and J ends lost 7 bases and 4 bases respectively, with 7 bases between them. CDR3 protein: CASILFYGYTF. As DNA, the CDR3 is TGTGCCAGCATCCTTTTCTATGGCTACACCTTC.

In its sample, this clonotype was seen a few times. The genes are TRBV27 and TRBJ1-4, with a tentative D call TRBD1 (5 bases). Trimming shortened V by 5 bases and J by 7 bases, and 14 bases separated the two germline ends. The CDR3 length is 14 residues. Germline V gives CDR1 MNHEY, CDR2 SMNVEV (reference sequence). CDR3 region: CASSDQGRSEKLFF. The DNA for the CDR3 is TGTGCCAGCAGTGATCAGGGACGTTCTGAAAAACTGTTTTTT.

V gene TRBV30 combines with J gene TRBJ1-1, with D perhaps TRBD1 (6 bases). CDR1 GTSNPN and CDR2 SVGIG come from the germline V gene (reference sequence). The CDR3 is 14 residues long. V was shortened by 0 bases and J by 4 bases, with 12 bases between the two germline ends. CDR3 coding DNA: TGTGCCTGGAGTGTACCGGGGGGCGGCACTGAAGCTTTCTTT. Translating it yields CAWSVPGGGTEAFF.